Detailed here is one T cell receptor beta chain. In the study's own analysis: Amplification of reference gene primers provided the estimated nucleated cell counts. Sequencing used immunoSEQ multiplex PCR; TCRdb keeps in-frame clones, though not all of them. The V and J calls and clone size are taken from that table; D and trimming were inferred from the DNA. The profile covers almost 400,000 clones, with about 87% appearing a single time and over 2% taken by the ten largest. Germline V gives CDR1 MNHEY, CDR2 SVGEGT. The CDR3 extends over 16 amino acids. Trimming took off 6 bases at V and 6 bases at J, with 23 bases between the two ends. The sample originates from a study of blood T cell repertoires in COVID-19. For the study at large: COVID-19 samples, acute and convalescent, were from the United States, Italy and Spain.

One Seattle source followed patients from active infection through their disease course. The sequencing sample was made of peripheral blood. The clonotype originates from a woman aged 60 to 75 with COVID-19, enrolled during active disease. The J gene is TRBJ1-1, the V gene TRBV6-2 or TRBV6-3; D is ambiguous. This chain's CDR3 is CASSVGSLILYPEAFF. CDR3 in DNA: TGTGCCAGCAGCGTGGGCTCTCTGATCTTATACCCTGAAGCTTTCTTT.